This TCR beta chain was recorded in a study of blood T cell repertoires in COVID-19. Study summary: Nucleic acid was either cDNA or gDNA, and it came from T cells, B-cell-depleted T cells, or PBMCs.

The assay was immunoSEQ multiplex PCR, and TCRdb's table has in-frame clones only and misses some. This table holds under 200,000 clones, 86% found once. This clonotype was obtained from a man between 50 and 59 years old with active or convalescent COVID-19. The sequenced sample was peripheral blood.

The CDR3 spells CASSPVGAGGHNEQFF. The CDR3 DNA is TGCGCCAGCAGCCCTGTCGGCGCGGGGGGGCATAATGAGCAGTTCTTC. This sequence joins TRBV4-3 and TRBJ2-1; 9 bases map to TRBD2. The CDR3 has 16 amino acids. Germline V gene sequence: CDR1 LGHNA, CDR2 YSLEER. V shed 4 bases, J shed 7 bases, and the junction held 11 bases outside the gene matches.